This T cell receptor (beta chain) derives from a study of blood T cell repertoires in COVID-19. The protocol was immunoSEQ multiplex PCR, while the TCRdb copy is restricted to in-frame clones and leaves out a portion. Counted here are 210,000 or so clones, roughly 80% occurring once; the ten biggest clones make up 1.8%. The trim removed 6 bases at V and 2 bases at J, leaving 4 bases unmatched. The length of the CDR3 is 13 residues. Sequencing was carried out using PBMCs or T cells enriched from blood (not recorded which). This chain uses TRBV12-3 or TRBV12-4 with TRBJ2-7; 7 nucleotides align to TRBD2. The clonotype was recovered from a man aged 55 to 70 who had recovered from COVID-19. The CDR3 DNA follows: TGTGCCAGCAGGGGGGGGACTCCCTACGAGCAGTACTTC. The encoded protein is CASRGGTPYEQYF.